The 5 T cell receptor beta chains presented below share a single source sample, sequenced in a study of T cell repertoires in cytomegalovirus infection. TCRdb re-analysed the reads in MiXCR, keeping a single row per CDR3 protein. The data show about 460,000 distinct CDR3 sequences, with around 11% seen just once and 10% held by the top ten. Input material: PBMCs. The origin of the receptors is a human donor in good health (CMV status not recorded). Some clones in this sample may be carry-over from other donors' samples.

This clonotype was observed at least ten times. The chain is built from TRBV7-6 and TRBJ2-3; D unclear. The CDR3 consists of 16 residues. CDR1 is SGHVS, CDR2 FNYEAQ, per germline. V lost 5 bases to trimming and J lost 3 bases, with 18 bases between them. This chain's CDR3 is CASSPETTEGTDTQYF. In nucleotides, the CDR3 is TGTGCCAGCAGCCCCGAGACAACCGAAGGAACAGATACGCAGTATTTT. The full variable domain, in which reference TRBV7-6 and TRBJ2-3 provide the parts outside the CDR3, is GAGVSQSPRYKVTKRGQDVALRCDPISGHVSLYWYRQALGQGPEFLTYFNYEAQQDKSGLPNDRFSAERPEGSISTLTIQRTEQRDSAMYRCASSPETTEGTDTQYFGPGTRLTVL.

This clonotype showed up just a few times. V usage is TRBV11-3 and J usage is TRBJ2-3, with unresolved D. The CDR3 contains 12 residues. V lost 5 bases to trimming and J lost 6 bases, with 9 bases between them. CDR1 and CDR2 from the germline V gene are SGHNT and YENEEA. CDR3 DNA sequence: TGTGCCAGCAGCGGCCCCGGCGATACGCAGTATTTT. Protein product: CASSGPGDTQYF.

This clonotype was seen at least ten times. This chain links TRBV7-9 with TRBJ2-3; D not resolved. CDR1 SEHNR and CDR2 FQNEAQ come from the germline V gene (reference sequence). The V end was cut by 6 bases, the J end by 7 bases, with 23 bases between. The CDR3 consists of 16 residues. CDR3 in amino acids: CASSPPLNRYGYTQYF. The CDR3 nucleotides are TGTGCCAGCAGTCCCCCGCTAAACCGCTACGGGTATACGCAGTATTTT. The full variable domain, its missing parts supplied by reference TRBV7-9 and TRBJ2-3, is DTGVSQNPRHKITKRGQNVTFRCDPISEHNRLYWYRQTLGQGPEFLTYFQNEAQLEKSRLLSDRFSAERPKGSFSTLEIQRTEQGDSAMYLCASSPPLNRYGYTQYFGPGTRLTVL.

This clonotype was recorded many times. This chain joins TRBV5-1 and TRBJ2-2; D not certain. Germline CDR1 reads SGHRS; CDR2 reads YFSETQ. CDR3 length: 14 amino acids. The V gene lost 3 bases and the J gene lost 7 bases, with 13 bases spanning the gap. The CDR3 protein is CASSSQVTGGELFF. CDR3 coding DNA: TGCGCCAGCAGCTCCCAGGTTACTGGCGGGGAGCTGTTTTTT. Full variable domain (outside the CDR3, taken from reference TRBV5-1 and TRBJ2-2): KAGVTQTPRYLIKTRGQQVTLSCSPISGHRSVSWYQQTPGQGLQFLFEYFSETQRNKGNFPGRFSGRQFSNSRSEMNVSTLELGDSALYLCASSSQVTGGELFFGEGSRLTVL.

At least ten counts were recorded for this clonotype. The V gene is TRBV5-6, the J gene TRBJ1-2; 9 nucleotides match TRBD1. After removal of 4 bases from V and 7 bases from J, the junction contained 8 bases not matched to a gene. The CDR3 loop spans 14 amino acids. Germline V lookup: CDR1 SGHDT, CDR2 YYEEEE. CDR3 sequence: CASSARTGEAGYTF. In DNA, the CDR3 is TGTGCCAGCAGCGCCCGGACAGGGGAAGCTGGCTACACCTTC.